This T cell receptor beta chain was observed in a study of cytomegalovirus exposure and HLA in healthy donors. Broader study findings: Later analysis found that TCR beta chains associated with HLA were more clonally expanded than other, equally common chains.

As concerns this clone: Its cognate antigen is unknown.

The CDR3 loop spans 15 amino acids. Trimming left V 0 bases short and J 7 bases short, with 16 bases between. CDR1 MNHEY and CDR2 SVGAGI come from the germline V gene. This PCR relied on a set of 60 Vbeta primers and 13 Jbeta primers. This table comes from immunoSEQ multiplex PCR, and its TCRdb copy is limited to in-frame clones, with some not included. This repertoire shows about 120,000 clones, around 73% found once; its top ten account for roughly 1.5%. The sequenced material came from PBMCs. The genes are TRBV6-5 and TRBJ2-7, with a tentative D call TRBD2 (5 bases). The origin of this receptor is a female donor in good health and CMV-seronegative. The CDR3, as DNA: TGTGCCAGCAGTTACTCGATTGGTCGGGAATTGGAGCAGTACTTC. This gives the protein CASSYSIGRELEQYF.